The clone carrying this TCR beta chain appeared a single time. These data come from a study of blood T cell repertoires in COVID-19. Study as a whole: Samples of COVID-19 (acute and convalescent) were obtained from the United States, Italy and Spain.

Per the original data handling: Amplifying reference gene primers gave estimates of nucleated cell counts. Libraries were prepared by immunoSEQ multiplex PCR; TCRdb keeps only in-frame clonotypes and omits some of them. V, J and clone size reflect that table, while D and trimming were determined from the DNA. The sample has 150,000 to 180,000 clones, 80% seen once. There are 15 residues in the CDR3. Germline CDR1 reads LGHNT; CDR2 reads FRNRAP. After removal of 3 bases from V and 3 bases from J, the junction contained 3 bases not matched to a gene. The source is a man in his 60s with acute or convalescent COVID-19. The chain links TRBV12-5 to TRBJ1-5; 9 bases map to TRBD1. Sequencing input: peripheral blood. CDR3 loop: CASGFGTGFNQPQHF. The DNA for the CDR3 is TGTGCTAGTGGTTTTGGGACAGGGTTCAATCAGCCCCAGCATTTT.